This TCR beta chain was obtained from a study of cytomegalovirus exposure and HLA in healthy donors. Notes on the study in general: Subsequent analysis showed first-cohort TCR clusters tending to co-occur in 95 to 150 validation repertoires. As confirmed in vitro, a few CMV-associated chains were specific for CMV antigens. Reports described diagnosis of cytomegalovirus status by the classifier as highly specific and sensitive.

On this clone itself: Its target is not known.

This CDR3 is built from 17 residues. The germline V gene encodes CDR1 ENHRY and CDR2 SYGVKD. V shed 4 bases and J 0 bases; nucleotides not matched to a gene: 8. Produced via immunoSEQ multiplex PCR; TCRdb's table is partial and in-frame only. This sample carries fewer than 100,000 clones, roughly 95% of them seen once, and the ten largest clones take roughly 3.3%. The TCR sequence derives from a young woman in good health and CMV-seropositive. The sample comprised PBMCs. The chain uses TRBV10-3 and TRBJ2-1, with TRBD2 identical over 8 bases. The CDR3 DNA reads as TGTGCCATCAGTGCTAGTCTGGCGGGGGGCTCCTACAATGAGCAGTTCTTC. Residues: CAISASLAGGSYNEQFF.